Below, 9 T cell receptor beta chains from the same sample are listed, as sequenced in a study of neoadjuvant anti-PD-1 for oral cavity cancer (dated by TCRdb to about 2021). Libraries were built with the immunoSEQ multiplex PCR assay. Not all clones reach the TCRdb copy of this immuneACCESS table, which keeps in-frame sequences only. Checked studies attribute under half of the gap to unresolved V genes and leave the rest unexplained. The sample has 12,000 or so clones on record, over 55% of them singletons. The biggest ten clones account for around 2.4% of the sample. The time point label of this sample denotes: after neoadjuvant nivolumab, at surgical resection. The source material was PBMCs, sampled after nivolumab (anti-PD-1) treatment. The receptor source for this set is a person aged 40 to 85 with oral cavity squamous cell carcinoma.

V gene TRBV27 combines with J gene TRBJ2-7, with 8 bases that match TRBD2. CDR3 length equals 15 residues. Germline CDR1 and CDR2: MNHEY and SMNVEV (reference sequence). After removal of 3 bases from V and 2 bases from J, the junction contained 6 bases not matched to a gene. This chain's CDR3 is CASSFSGTAPYEQYF. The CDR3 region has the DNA TGTGCCAGCAGTTTTAGCGGGACGGCACCCTACGAGCAGTACTTC.

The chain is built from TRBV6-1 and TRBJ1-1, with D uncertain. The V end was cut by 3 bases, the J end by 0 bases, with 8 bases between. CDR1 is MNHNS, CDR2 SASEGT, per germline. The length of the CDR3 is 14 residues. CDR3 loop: CASSDPGMNTEAFF. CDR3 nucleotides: TGTGCCAGCAGTGATCCGGGCATGAACACTGAAGCTTTCTTT.

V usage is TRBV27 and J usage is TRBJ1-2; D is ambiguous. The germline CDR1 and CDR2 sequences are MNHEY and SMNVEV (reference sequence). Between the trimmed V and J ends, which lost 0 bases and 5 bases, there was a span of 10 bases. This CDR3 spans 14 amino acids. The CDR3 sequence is CASSLSDGGYGYTF. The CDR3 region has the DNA TGTGCCAGCAGTTTATCAGACGGTGGGTATGGCTACACCTTC.

This CDR3 reads CATSRGWGLGGNQPQHF. Written as DNA, the CDR3 is TGTGCCACCAGCAGAGGTTGGGGGTTAGGCGGCAATCAGCCCCAGCATTTT. The rearrangement links TRBV15 to TRBJ1-5; tentative D call: TRBD1 (5 bases). This CDR3 contains 17 residues. Trimming pared 1 base from V and 2 bases from J, leaving 15 bases between. Germline CDR1 is LNHNV and CDR2 is YYDKDF (reference sequence).

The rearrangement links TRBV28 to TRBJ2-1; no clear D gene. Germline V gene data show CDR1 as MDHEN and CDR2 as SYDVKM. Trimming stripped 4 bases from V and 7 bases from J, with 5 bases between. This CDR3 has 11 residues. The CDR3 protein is CASSYRNEQFF. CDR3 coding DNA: TGTGCCAGCAGTTATCGAAATGAGCAGTTCTTC.

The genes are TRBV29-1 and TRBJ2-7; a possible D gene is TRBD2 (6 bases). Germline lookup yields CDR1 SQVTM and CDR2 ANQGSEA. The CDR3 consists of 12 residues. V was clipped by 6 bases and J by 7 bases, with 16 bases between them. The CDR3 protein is CSVRDFGHEQYF. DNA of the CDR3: TGCAGCGTGCGGGATTTTGGTCATGAGCAGTACTTC.

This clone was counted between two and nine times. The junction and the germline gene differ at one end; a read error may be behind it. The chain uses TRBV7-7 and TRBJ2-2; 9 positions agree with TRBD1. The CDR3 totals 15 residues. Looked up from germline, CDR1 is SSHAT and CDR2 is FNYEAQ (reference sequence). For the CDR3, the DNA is TGTGCTAGCAGCCTTGGGACAGGGAATCCCGGGGAGCTGTTTTTT. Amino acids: CASSLGTGNPGELFF.

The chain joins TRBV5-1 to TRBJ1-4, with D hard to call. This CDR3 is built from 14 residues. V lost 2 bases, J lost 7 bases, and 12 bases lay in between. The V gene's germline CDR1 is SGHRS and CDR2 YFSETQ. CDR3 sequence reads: CASSFQARPEKLFF. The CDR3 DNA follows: TGCGCCAGCAGCTTTCAGGCCCGACCTGAAAAACTGTTTTTT.

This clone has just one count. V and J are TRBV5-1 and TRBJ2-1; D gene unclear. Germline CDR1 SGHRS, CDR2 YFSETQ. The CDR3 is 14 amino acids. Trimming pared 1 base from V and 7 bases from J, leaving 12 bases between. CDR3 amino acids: CASSLSVGLNEQFF. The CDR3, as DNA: TGCGCCAGCAGCTTGTCGGTGGGGTTGAATGAGCAGTTCTTC.